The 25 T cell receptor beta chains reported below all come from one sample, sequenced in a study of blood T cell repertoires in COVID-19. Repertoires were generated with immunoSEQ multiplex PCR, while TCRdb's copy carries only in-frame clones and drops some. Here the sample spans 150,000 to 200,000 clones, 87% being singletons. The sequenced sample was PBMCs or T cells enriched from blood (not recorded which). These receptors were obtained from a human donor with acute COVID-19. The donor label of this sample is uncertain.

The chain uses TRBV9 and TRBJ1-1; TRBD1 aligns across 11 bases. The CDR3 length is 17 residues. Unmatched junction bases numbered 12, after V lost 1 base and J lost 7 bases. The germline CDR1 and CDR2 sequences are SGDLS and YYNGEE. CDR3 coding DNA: TGTGCCAGCAGCGTAAGAGAGTCGGGACAGGGGGTAGGTGAAGCTTTCTTT. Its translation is CASSVRESGQGVGEAFF.

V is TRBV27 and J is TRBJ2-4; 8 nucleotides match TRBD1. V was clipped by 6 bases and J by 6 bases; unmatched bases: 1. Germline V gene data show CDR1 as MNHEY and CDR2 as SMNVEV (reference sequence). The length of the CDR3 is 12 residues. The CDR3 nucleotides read TGTGCCAGCAGGGGACAGGCAAACATTCAGTACTTC. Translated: CASRGQANIQYF.

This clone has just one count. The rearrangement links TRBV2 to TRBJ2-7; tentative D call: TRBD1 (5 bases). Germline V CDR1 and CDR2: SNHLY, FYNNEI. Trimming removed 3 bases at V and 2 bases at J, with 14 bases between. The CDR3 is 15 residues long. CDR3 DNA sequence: TGTGCCAGCAGTGACGTCGAAGGGGCCACCTACGAGCAGTACTTC. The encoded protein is CASSDVEGATYEQYF.

In nucleotides, the CDR3 is TGTGCCAGCAGCCAAGGACGGCGAGGGATAGCCGAAGCTTTCTTT. This gives the protein CASSQGRRGIAEAFF. The chain has TRBV4-2 and TRBJ1-1; D remains unclear. CDR3 size: 15 residues. The germline gives CDR1 LGHNA, CDR2 YNFKEQ. V gave up 1 base and J gave up 8 bases, with 17 bases separating them.

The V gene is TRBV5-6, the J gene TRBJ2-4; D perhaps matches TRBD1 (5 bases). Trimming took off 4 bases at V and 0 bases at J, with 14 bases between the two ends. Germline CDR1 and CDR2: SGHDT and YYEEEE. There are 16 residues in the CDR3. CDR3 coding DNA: TGTGCCAGCAGCCCGCAACCGACAGTAGCCAAAAACATTCAGTACTTC. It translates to CASSPQPTVAKNIQYF.

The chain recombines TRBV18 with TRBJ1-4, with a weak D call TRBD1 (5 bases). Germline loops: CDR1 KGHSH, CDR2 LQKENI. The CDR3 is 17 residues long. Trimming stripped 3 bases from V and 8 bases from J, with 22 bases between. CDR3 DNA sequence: TGTGCCAGCTCACCGGATTATTCTGAAGGGAGGGACGAAAAACTGTTTTTT. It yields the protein CASSPDYSEGRDEKLFF.

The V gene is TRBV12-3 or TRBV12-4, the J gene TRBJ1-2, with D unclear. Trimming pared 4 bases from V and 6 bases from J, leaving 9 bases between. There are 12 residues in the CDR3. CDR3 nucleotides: TGTGCCAGCAGTTCCCTCCGTGATGGCTACACCTTC. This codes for CASSSLRDGYTF.

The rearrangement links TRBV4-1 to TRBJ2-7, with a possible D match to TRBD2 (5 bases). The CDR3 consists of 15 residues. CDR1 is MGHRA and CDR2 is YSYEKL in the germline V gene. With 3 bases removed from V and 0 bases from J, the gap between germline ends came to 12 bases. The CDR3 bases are TGCGCCAGCAGCCAGGGATCGGGAAACTCCTACGAGCAGTACTTC. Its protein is CASSQGSGNSYEQYF.

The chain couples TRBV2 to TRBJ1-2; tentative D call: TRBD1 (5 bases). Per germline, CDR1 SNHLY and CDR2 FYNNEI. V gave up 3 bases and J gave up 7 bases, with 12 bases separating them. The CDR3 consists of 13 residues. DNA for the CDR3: TGTGCCAGCAGTGAGGGCAGGGAAGGTGGCTACACCTTC. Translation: CASSEGREGGYTF.

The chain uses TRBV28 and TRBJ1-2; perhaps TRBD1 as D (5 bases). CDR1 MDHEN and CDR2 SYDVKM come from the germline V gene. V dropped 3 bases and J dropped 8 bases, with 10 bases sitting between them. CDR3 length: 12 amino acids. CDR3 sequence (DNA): TGTGCCAGCAGTTTTACAGGATCCGGCTACACCTTC. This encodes CASSFTGSGYTF.

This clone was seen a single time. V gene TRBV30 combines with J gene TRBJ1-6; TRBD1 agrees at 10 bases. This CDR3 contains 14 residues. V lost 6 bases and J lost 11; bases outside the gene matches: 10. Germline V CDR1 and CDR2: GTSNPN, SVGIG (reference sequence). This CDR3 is CACPGTGDSPPLHF. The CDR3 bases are TGTGCCTGCCCCGGGACAGGGGACTCACCACCCCTCCACTTT.

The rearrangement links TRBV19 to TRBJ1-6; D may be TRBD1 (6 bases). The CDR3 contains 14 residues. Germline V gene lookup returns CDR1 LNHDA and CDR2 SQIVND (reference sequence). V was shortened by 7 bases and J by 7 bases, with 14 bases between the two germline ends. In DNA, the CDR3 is TGTGCCAGTACTCCAGGGGATTCGAATTCACCCCTCCACTTT. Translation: CASTPGDSNSPLHF.

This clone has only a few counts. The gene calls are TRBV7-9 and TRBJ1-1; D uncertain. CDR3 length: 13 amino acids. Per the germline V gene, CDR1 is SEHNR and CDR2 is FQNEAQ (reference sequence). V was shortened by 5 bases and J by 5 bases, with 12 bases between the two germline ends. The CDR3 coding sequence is TGTGCCAGCAGCCCGATAGAACAGACTGAAGCTTTCTTT. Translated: CASSPIEQTEAFF.

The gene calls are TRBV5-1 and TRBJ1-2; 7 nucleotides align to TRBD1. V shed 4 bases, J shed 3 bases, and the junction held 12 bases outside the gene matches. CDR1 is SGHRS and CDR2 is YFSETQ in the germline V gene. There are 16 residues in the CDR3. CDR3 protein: CASSVGTDSTHYGYTF. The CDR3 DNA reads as TGCGCCAGCAGCGTTGGGACAGATTCAACCCACTATGGCTACACCTTC.

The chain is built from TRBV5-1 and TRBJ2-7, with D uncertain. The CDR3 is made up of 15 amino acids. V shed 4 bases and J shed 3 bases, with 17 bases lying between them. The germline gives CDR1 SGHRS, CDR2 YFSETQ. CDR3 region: CASSLTATYVYEQYF. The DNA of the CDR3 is TGCGCCAGCAGCCTTACCGCTACCTACGTCTACGAGCAGTACTTC.

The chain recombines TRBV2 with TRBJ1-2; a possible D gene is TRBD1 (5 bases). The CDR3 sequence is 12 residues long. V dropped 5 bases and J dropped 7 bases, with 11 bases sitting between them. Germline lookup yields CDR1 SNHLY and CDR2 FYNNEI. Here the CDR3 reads CASSLQGTGYTF. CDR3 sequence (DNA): TGTGCCAGCAGTCTCCAGGGCACTGGCTACACCTTC.

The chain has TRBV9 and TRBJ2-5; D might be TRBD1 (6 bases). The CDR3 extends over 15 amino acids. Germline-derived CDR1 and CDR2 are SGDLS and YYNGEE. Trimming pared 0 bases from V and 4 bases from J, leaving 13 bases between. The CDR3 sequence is CASSVDAGARETQYF. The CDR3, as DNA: TGTGCCAGCAGCGTAGATGCAGGGGCCAGAGAGACCCAGTACTTC.

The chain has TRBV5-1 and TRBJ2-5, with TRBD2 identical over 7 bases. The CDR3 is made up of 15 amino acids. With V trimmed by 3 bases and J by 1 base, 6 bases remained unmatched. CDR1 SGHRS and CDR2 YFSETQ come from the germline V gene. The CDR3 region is CASSWSGVPQETQYF. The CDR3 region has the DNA TGCGCCAGCAGCTGGAGCGGGGTGCCCCAAGAGACCCAGTACTTC.

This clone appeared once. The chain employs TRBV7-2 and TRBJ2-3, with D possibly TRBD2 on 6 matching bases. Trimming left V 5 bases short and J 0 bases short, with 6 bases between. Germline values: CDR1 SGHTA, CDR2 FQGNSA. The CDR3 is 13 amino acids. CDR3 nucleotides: TGTGCCAGCAGCGCGGGGAGCACAGATACGCAGTATTTT. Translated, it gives CASSAGSTDTQYF.

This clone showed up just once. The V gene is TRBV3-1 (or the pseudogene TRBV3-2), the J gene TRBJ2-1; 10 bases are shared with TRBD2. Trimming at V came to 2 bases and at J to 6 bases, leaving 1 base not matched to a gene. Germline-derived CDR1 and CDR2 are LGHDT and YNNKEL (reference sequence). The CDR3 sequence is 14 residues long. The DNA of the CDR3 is TGTGCCAGCAGCCAACTAGCGGGGGCCAATGAGCAGTTCTTC. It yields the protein CASSQLAGANEQFF.

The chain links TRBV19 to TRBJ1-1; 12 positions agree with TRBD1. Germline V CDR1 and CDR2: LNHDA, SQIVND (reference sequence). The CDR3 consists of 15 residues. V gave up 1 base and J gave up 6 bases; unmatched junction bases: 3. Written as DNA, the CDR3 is TGTGCCAGTAGTATAGTGGGGACAGGGGGCTCTGAAGCTTTCTTT. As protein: CASSIVGTGGSEAFF. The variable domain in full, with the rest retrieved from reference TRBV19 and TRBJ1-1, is DGGITQSPKYLFRKEGQNVTLSCEQNLNHDAMYWYRQDPGQGLRLIYYSQIVNDFQKGDIAEGYSVSREKKESFPLTVTSAQKNPTAFYLCASSIVGTGGSEAFFGQGTRLTVV.

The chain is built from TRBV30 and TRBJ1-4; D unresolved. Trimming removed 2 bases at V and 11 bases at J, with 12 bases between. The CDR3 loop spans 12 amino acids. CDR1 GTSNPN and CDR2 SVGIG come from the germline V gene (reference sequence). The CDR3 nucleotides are TGTGCCTGGAGTAAGGCCCGAGCGAAACTGTTTTTT. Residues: CAWSKARAKLFF.

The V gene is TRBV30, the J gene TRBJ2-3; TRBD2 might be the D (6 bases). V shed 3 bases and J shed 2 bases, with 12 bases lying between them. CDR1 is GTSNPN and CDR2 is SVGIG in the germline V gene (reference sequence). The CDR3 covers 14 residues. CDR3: CAWREGTDTDTQYF. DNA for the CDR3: TGTGCCTGGAGGGAGGGTACGGACACAGATACGCAGTATTTT. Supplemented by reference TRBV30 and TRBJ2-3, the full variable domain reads SQTIHQWPATLVQPVGSPLSLECTVEGTSNPNLYWYRQAAGRGLQLLFYSVGIGQISSEVPQNLSASRPQDRQFILSSKKLLLSDSGFYLCAWREGTDTDTQYFGPGTRLTVL.

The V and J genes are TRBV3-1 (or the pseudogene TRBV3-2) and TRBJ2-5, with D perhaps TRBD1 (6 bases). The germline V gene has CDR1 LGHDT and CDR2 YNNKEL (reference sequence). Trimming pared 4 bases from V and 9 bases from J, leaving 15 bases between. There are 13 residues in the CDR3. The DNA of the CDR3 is TGTGCCAGCAGCCGTCCGGGACAAAGGGCCCAGTACTTC. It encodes CASSRPGQRAQYF.

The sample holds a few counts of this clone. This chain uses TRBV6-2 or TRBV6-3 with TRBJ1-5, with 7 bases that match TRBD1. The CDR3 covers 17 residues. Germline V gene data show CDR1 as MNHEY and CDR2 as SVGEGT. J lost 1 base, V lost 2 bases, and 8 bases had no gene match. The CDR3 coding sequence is TGTGCCAGCAGTTACCTTTTGACAGGGCCGAGCAATCAGCCCCAGCATTTT. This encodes CASSYLLTGPSNQPQHF.